The text below deals with one TCR beta chain. There are 15 residues in the CDR3. From germline, CDR1 is PRHDT and CDR2 FYEKMQ (reference sequence). Trimming removed 1 base from V and 5 bases from J; junction bases left unmatched: 5. The data derive from a study of blood T cell repertoires in COVID-19. The wider study: Material from acute and convalescent COVID-19 was sourced from the United States, Italy and Spain. T cells, B-cell-depleted T cells, or PBMCs provided the cDNA or gDNA that served as material.

Authors' data handling: Estimated nucleated cell counts came from reference gene primer amplification. The assay was immunoSEQ multiplex PCR, and TCRdb's table has in-frame clones only and misses some. V and J calls and clone size are copied from that table; D and trimming were computed from the DNA. The sample contains approximately 410,000 clones, 75% to 90% of which appear only once. The receptor was derived from a woman aged 30 to 39 with active or convalescent COVID-19. The chain uses TRBV13 and TRBJ2-5, with 9 bases identical to TRBD2. Sequencing input: peripheral blood. The CDR3: CASSLEAGGGETQYF. DNA for the CDR3: TGTGCCAGCAGCTTAGAAGCGGGAGGCGGGGAGACCCAGTACTTC.